This entry lists 26 T cell receptor beta chains sequenced from one sample in a study of blood T cell repertoires in COVID-19. Sequencing used immunoSEQ multiplex PCR; TCRdb keeps in-frame clones, though not all of them. This sample carries about 300,000 clones, 75% to 90% of them seen once, and the ten largest clones take about 1.9%. The sample consisted of PBMCs or T cells enriched from blood (not recorded which). These TCRs come from a woman in her thirties who had been exposed to COVID-19.

The genes are TRBV7-9 and TRBJ1-1; no clear D. Trimming left V 1 base short and J 5 bases short, with 11 bases between. From germline, CDR1 is SEHNR and CDR2 FQNEAQ (reference sequence). This CDR3 is 14 amino acids long. CDR3 DNA sequence: TGTGCCAGCAGCTTAGTGCTGCTGCGGACTGAAGCTTTCTTT. It encodes CASSLVLLRTEAFF.

The rearrangement uses TRBV9 and TRBJ1-2; D is unclear. The V gene lost 1 base and the J gene lost 4 bases, with 14 bases spanning the gap. Germline-derived CDR1 and CDR2 are SGDLS and YYNGEE. The CDR3 length is 15 residues. The CDR3 nucleotides read TGTGCCAGCAGCGTAACCCCGGGATTGGGCTATGGCTACACCTTC. Translated: CASSVTPGLGYGYTF.

The V gene is TRBV4-1, the J gene TRBJ2-7, with a tentative D call TRBD1 (5 bases). CDR3 length: 14 residues. The V and J ends lost 4 bases and 0 bases respectively, with 10 bases between them. Germline CDR1 and CDR2: MGHRA and YSYEKL. CDR3 residues: CASSPYQGSYEQYF. The CDR3 coding sequence is TGCGCCAGCAGCCCGTACCAGGGCTCCTACGAGCAGTACTTC.

This chain links TRBV27 with TRBJ1-6; 8 positions match TRBD1. Germline V gene data show CDR1 as MNHEY and CDR2 as SMNVEV (reference sequence). The CDR3 runs 19 residues. The trim removed 4 bases at V and 0 bases at J, leaving 11 bases unmatched. The CDR3 DNA sequence: TGTGCCAGCAGTTCCCGGGACAGGTTGATTAGCTCCTATAATTCACCCCTCCACTTT. Translation: CASSSRDRLISSYNSPLHF.

The table lists this clone with a few counts. The genes are TRBV6-6 and TRBJ2-1, with 10 bases aligning to TRBD2. V trimming: 6 bases; J trimming: 5 bases; junction bases outside the gene matches: 10. This CDR3 has 16 amino acids. Germline assignment: CDR1 MNHNY and CDR2 SVGAGI (reference sequence). CDR3 coding DNA: TGTGCCAGCAGCCCACCTACTAGCGGGACAAACAATGAGCAGTTCTTC. It yields the protein CASSPPTSGTNNEQFF.

This clone has ten or more counts. This rearrangement joins TRBV28 to TRBJ2-7, with 11 bases lining up with TRBD1. Looked up from germline, CDR1 is MDHEN and CDR2 is SYDVKM. V lost 5 bases to trimming and J lost 4 bases; unmatched junction nucleotides: 7. The CDR3 extends over 15 amino acids. The CDR3 reads CASSPRTGGKYEQYF. CDR3 nucleotide sequence: TGTGCCAGCAGTCCACGGACAGGGGGCAAGTACGAGCAGTACTTC.

The gene calls are TRBV6-5 and TRBJ1-2, with a weak D call TRBD1 (5 bases). CDR1 is MNHEY and CDR2 is SVGAGI in the germline V gene. CDR3 length: 14 amino acids. V was shortened by 8 bases and J by 10 bases, with 23 bases between the two germline ends. The CDR3 region is CASVNIWQGADYTF. The CDR3 DNA sequence: TGTGCCAGCGTTAATATTTGGCAGGGCGCTGACTACACCTTC.

CDR3 nucleotides: TGCGCCAGCAGCTTGGCCGAGGGACTGAGGAATTCACCCCTCCACTTT. Encoded protein: CASSLAEGLRNSPLHF. The V gene is TRBV5-1, the J gene TRBJ1-6, with D possibly matching TRBD1 (5 bases). The germline CDR1 and CDR2 sequences are SGHRS and YFSETQ. The CDR3 has 16 amino acids. V dropped 0 bases and J dropped 7 bases, with 14 bases sitting between them.

The chain combines TRBV28 with TRBJ1-5, with a possible D match to TRBD1 (5 bases). V shed 5 bases and J shed 7 bases, with 15 bases lying between them. Germline V CDR1 and CDR2: MDHEN, SYDVKM. The CDR3 totals 14 residues. DNA for the CDR3: TGTGCCAGCAGTGCGGGGGTTGGCAGGCAGCCCCAGCATTTT. Protein: CASSAGVGRQPQHF.

The chain employs TRBV7-2 and TRBJ1-5, with D possibly being TRBD1 (6 bases). CDR1 is SGHTA, CDR2 FQGNSA, per germline. V was cut by 1 base and J by 3 bases, with 13 bases left in between. The CDR3 totals 16 residues. CDR3 protein: CASSLVRQVYNQPQHF. The CDR3 DNA follows: TGTGCCAGCAGCTTAGTACGACAGGTTTACAATCAGCCCCAGCATTTT.

This clone was found a few times. V and J are TRBV6-5 and TRBJ1-1; 7 bases line up with TRBD1. Germline trimming cut 8 bases from V and 1 base from J; bases unmatched to any gene: 7. Germline V gene lookup returns CDR1 MNHEY and CDR2 SVGAGI. The CDR3 is made up of 14 amino acids. The chain's CDR3 is CASEGGAGNTEAFF. CDR3 DNA sequence: TGTGCCAGCGAAGGGGGCGCGGGGAACACTGAAGCTTTCTTT.

CDR3 sequence: CASSEWTAFPYTEAFF. In DNA, the CDR3 is TGCGCCAGCAGTGAGTGGACAGCGTTCCCATACACTGAAGCTTTCTTT. This rearrangement joins TRBV10-1 to TRBJ1-1, with D perhaps TRBD1 (6 bases). This CDR3 has 16 residues. Germline CDR1 reads WNHNN; CDR2 reads SYGVQD (reference sequence). V dropped 1 base and J dropped 3 bases, with 15 bases sitting between them.

The genes are TRBV2 and TRBJ1-2; the match to TRBD1 covers 8 bases. Germline V lookup: CDR1 SNHLY, CDR2 FYNNEI. The CDR3 totals 15 residues. J lost 0 bases, V lost 5 bases, and 5 bases had no gene match. CDR3 amino acids: CASSRQGITNYGYTF. CDR3 nucleotide sequence: TGTGCCAGCAGTAGACAGGGGATTACTAACTATGGCTACACCTTC.

This rearrangement joins TRBV15 to TRBJ2-7, with 7 bases aligning to TRBD2. Per the germline V gene, CDR1 is LNHNV and CDR2 is YYDKDF (reference sequence). V lost 0 bases and J lost 6; bases outside the gene matches: 5. The CDR3 is 14 residues long. CDR3 DNA sequence: TGTGCCACCAGCAGAGATAGACTAGCAGGCGAGCAGTACTTC. This codes for CATSRDRLAGEQYF.

This sequence joins TRBV4-1 and TRBJ1-2; a possible D gene is TRBD1 (5 bases). CDR1 is MGHRA, CDR2 YSYEKL, per germline. The length of the CDR3 is 16 residues. Trimming took off 0 bases at V and 4 bases at J, with 15 bases between the two ends. The CDR3, as DNA: TGCGCCAGCAGCCAAGATAATCCAGGGCAGGGCTATGGCTACACCTTC. The encoded protein is CASSQDNPGQGYGYTF.

This sequence joins TRBV4-3 and TRBJ1-2; D gene uncertain. The CDR3 runs to 13 residues. CDR1 and CDR2 (germline): LGHNA, YSLEER. The V end was cut by 1 base, the J end by 2 bases, with 5 bases between. The CDR3 here is CASSQAQNYGYTF. CDR3 sequence (DNA): TGCGCCAGCAGCCAAGCGCAGAACTATGGCTACACCTTC.

This sequence joins TRBV2 and TRBJ1-4, with a tentative D call TRBD1 (5 bases). Germline CDR1 SNHLY, CDR2 FYNNEI. V lost 5 bases, J lost 3 bases, and 7 bases lay in between. CDR3 size: 13 residues. CDR3 nucleotides: TGTGCCAGCAGTCGACAGTCTAATGAAAAACTGTTTTTT. Translating it yields CASSRQSNEKLFF.

The chain combines TRBV27 with TRBJ1-1; 8 bases are a match to TRBD1. From germline, CDR1 is MNHEY and CDR2 SMNVEV (reference sequence). V dropped 6 bases and J dropped 6; count of bases not matched to a gene: 6. The CDR3 length is 13 residues. This CDR3 is CASRPQGVAEAFF. In DNA form, the CDR3 reads TGTGCCAGCAGACCACAGGGGGTGGCTGAAGCTTTCTTT.

The chain recombines TRBV19 with TRBJ1-1; D gene ambiguous. V was cut by 7 bases and J by 4 bases, with 7 bases left in between. In germline, CDR1 is LNHDA, CDR2 SQIVND (reference sequence). The CDR3 contains 11 residues. CDR3 in amino acids: CASTLSTEAFF. CDR3 coding DNA: TGTGCCAGTACCCTCAGCACTGAAGCTTTCTTT.

This chain joins TRBV7-9 and TRBJ1-4; TRBD1 matches at 10 bases. Germline V gene data show CDR1 as SEHNR and CDR2 as FQNEAQ (reference sequence). V lost 5 bases to trimming and J lost 8 bases; unmatched junction nucleotides: 5. The CDR3 runs 14 residues. CDR3 loop: CASSRRQGAEKLFF. For the CDR3, the DNA is TGTGCCAGCAGCAGGCGACAGGGGGCGGAAAAACTGTTTTTT.

This sequence joins TRBV5-4 and TRBJ2-2; possibly TRBD2 for D (6 bases). The CDR3 runs to 15 residues. Per the germline V gene, CDR1 is SGHNT and CDR2 is YYREEE (reference sequence). V lost 5 bases and J lost 7, with 18 bases in between. CDR3 in DNA: TGTGCCAGCAGGGAGGGGTCACGAATCGGCGGGGAGCTGTTTTTT. Translated, it gives CASREGSRIGGELFF.

The chain recombines TRBV9 with TRBJ2-1, with 7 nucleotides matching TRBD2. The CDR3 sequence is 16 residues long. The V gene's germline CDR1 is SGDLS and CDR2 YYNGEE. V trimming: 0 bases; J trimming: 3 bases; junction bases outside the gene matches: 6. The CDR3 DNA is TGTGCCAGCAGCGTAGCGGGCAGCGGGGACTACAATGAGCAGTTCTTC. Its translation is CASSVAGSGDYNEQFF.

The sample holds a few counts of this clone. The rearrangement joins TRBV5-4 to TRBJ2-7; 10 nucleotides align to TRBD2. Germline CDR1 and CDR2: SGHNT and YYREEE (reference sequence). With V trimmed by 4 bases and J by 5 bases, 9 bases remained unmatched. The CDR3 spans 15 residues. For the CDR3, the DNA is TGTGCCAGCAGCGACCTAGCGGGAGTAGTGGACGAGCAGTACTTC. Protein: CASSDLAGVVDEQYF.

The V and J genes are TRBV5-1 and TRBJ2-7; 9 bases fit TRBD1. The CDR3 runs 15 residues. CDR1 is SGHRS, CDR2 YFSETQ, per germline. V was pared by 4 bases and J by 6 bases, with 11 bases of the junction left unmatched. The CDR3 reads CASSETGGASGEQYF. CDR3 DNA: TGCGCCAGCAGCGAAACAGGGGGCGCAAGTGGCGAGCAGTACTTC.

The rearrangement links TRBV29-1 to TRBJ2-7; D is perhaps TRBD1 (5 bases). This CDR3 contains 11 residues. V was trimmed by 7 bases and J by 5 bases, leaving 12 bases between them. From germline, CDR1 is SQVTM and CDR2 ANQGSEA. This chain's CDR3 is CSGRVSHEQYF. CDR3 bases: TGCAGCGGCAGGGTAAGCCACGAGCAGTACTTC.

The genes are TRBV19 and TRBJ2-7; maybe TRBD1 (5 bases). This CDR3 region has 16 residues. The germline V gene encodes CDR1 LNHDA and CDR2 SQIVND (reference sequence). Trimming shortened V by 5 bases and J by 0 bases, and 17 bases separated the two germline ends. For the CDR3, the DNA is TGTGCCAGTAGTGACTGGAAAACAGGTCTCTCCTACGAGCAGTACTTC. This translates into CASSDWKTGLSYEQYF.